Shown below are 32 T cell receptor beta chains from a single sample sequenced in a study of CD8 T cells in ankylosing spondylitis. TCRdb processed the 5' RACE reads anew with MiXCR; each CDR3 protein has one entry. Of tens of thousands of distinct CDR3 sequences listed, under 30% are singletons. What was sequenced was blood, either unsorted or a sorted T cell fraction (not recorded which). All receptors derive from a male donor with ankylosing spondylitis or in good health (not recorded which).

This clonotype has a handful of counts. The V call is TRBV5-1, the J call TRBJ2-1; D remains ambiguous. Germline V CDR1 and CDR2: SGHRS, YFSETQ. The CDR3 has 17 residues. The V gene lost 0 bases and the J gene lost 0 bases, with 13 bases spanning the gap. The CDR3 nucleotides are TGCGCCAGCAGCTTGGCCGAGGTCCTGGGCTCCTACAATGAGCAGTTCTTC. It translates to CASSLAEVLGSYNEQFF.

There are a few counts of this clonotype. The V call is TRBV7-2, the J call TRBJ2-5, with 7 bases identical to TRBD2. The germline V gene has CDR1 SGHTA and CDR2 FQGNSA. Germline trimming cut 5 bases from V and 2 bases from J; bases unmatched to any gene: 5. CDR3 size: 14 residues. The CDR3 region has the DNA TGTGCCAGCAGCCCCCCGGGACTACAAGAGACCCAGTACTTC. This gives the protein CASSPPGLQETQYF. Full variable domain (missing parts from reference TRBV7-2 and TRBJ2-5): GAGVSQSPSNKVTEKGKDVELRCDPISGHTALYWYRQSLGQGLEFLIYFQGNSAPDKSGLPSDRFSAERTGGSVSTLTIQRTQQEDSAVYLCASSPPGLQETQYFGPGTRLLVL.

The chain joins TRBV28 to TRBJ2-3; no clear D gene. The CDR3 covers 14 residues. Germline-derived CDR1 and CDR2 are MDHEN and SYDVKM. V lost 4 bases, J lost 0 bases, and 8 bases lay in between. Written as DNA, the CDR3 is TGTGCCAGCAGTTCTGGACCAAGCACAGATACGCAGTATTTT. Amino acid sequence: CASSSGPSTDTQYF.

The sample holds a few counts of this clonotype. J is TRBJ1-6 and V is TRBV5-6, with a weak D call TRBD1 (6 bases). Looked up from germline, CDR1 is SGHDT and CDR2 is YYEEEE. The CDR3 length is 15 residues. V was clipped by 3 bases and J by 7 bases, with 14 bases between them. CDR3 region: CASSSQGLENSPLHF. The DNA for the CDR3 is TGTGCCAGCAGCTCACAGGGTTTAGAGAATTCACCCCTCCACTTT.

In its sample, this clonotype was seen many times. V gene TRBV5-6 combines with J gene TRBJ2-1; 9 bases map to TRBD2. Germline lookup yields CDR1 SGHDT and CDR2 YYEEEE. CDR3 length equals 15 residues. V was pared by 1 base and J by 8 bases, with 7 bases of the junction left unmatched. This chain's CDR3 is CASSLLPSGEHEQFF. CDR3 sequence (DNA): TGTGCCAGCAGCTTGTTACCTAGCGGGGAACATGAGCAGTTCTTC.

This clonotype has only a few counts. This chain's CDR3 is CASSSSSGGVYEQYF. CDR3 coding DNA: TGCGCCAGCAGCTCCAGCAGTGGTGGGGTCTACGAGCAGTACTTC. The chain is built from TRBV5-1 and TRBJ2-7, with D unclear. The germline V and J ends were trimmed by 3 bases and 3 bases, with 16 bases remaining between them. The CDR3 runs 15 residues. Germline V gene lookup returns CDR1 SGHRS and CDR2 YFSETQ.

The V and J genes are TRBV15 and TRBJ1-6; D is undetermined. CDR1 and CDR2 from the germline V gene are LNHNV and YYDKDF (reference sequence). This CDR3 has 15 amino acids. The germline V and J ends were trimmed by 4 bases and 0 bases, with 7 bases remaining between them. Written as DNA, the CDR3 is TGTGCCACCAGCACGTCGAGCTCCTATAATTCACCCCTCCACTTT. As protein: CATSTSSSYNSPLHF.

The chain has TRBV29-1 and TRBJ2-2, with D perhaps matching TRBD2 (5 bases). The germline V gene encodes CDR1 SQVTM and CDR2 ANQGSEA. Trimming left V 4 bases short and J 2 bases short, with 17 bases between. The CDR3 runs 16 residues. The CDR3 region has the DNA TGCAGCGTTGCGGCCCCGGACTTACTTAACACCGGGGAGCTGTTTTTT. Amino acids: CSVAAPDLLNTGELFF.

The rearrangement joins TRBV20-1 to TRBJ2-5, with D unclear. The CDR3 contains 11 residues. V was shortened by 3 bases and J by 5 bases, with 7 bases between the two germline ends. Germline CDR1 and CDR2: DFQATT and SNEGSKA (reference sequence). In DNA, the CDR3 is TGCAGTGCTAGTTCGTGGGAGACCCAGTACTTC. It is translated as CSASSWETQYF.

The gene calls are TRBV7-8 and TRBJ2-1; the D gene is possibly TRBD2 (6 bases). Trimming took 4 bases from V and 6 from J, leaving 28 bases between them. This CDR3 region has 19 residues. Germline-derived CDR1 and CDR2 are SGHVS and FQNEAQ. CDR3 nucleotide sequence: TGTGCCAGCAGCTCCCTCGGGGGAAAGGTTGCGGGATTTCCCAATGAGCAGTTCTTC. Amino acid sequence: CASSSLGGKVAGFPNEQFF.

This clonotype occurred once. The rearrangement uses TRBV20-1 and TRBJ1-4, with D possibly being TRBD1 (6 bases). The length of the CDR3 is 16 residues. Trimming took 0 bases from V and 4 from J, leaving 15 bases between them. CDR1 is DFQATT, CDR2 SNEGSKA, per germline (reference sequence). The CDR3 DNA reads TGCAGTGCTAGAGATCTCGCAGGGGAAGATAATGAAAAACTGTTTTTT. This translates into CSARDLAGEDNEKLFF.

CDR3 loop: CASSLDPAQPQHF. DNA of the CDR3: TGTGCCAGCAGCTTAGATCCGGCGCAGCCCCAGCATTTT. The chain couples TRBV7-2 to TRBJ1-5; D is unclear. Looked up from germline, CDR1 is SGHTA and CDR2 is FQGNSA. The length of the CDR3 is 13 residues. Trimming took off 1 base at V and 7 bases at J, with 8 bases between the two ends.

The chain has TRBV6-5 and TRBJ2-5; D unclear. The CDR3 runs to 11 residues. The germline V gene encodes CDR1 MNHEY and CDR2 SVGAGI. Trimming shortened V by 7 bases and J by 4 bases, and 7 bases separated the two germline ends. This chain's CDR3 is CASMRLETQYF. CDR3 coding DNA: TGTGCCAGCATGCGGCTAGAGACCCAGTACTTC.

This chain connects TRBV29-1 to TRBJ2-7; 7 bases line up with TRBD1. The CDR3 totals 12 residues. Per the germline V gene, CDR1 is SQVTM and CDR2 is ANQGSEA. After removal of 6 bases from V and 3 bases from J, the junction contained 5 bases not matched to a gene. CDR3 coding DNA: TGCAGCGTCGGGACAGCGTTCTACGAGCAGTACGTC. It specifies CSVGTAFYEQYV.

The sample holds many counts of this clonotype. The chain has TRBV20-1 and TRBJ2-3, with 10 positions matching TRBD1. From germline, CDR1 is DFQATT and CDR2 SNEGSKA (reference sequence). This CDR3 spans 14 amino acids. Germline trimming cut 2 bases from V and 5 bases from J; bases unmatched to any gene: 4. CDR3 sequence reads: CSARSDRGLDTQYF. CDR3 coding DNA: TGCAGTGCTAGATCCGACAGGGGGCTAGATACGCAGTATTTT.

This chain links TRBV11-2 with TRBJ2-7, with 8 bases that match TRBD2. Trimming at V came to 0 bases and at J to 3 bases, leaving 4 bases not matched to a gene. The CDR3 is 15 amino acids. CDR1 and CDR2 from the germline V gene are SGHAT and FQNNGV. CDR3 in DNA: TGTGCCAGCAGCTTAGATTCCAGCGGGGGCTACGAGCAGTACGTC. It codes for CASSLDSSGGYEQYV.

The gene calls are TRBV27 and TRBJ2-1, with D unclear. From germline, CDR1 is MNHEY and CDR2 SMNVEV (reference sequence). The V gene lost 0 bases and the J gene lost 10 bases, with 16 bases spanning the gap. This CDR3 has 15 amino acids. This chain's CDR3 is CASSLSLIPSGEQFF. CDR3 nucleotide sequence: TGTGCCAGCAGTTTATCATTGATTCCTTCCGGGGAGCAGTTCTTC.

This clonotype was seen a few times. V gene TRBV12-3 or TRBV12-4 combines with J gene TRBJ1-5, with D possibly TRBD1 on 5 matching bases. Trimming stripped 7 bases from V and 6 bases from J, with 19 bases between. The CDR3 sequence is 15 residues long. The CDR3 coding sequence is TGTGCCAGCACCTCCCAGGGCGAGGGAAGTCAGCCCCAGCATTTT. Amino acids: CASTSQGEGSQPQHF.

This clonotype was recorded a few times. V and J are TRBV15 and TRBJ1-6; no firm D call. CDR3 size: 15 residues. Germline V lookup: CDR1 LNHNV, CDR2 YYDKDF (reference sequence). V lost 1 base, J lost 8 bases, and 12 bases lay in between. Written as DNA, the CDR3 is TGTGCCACCAGCAGAGCTAATGCGATCGATTCACCCCTCCACTTT. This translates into CATSRANAIDSPLHF.

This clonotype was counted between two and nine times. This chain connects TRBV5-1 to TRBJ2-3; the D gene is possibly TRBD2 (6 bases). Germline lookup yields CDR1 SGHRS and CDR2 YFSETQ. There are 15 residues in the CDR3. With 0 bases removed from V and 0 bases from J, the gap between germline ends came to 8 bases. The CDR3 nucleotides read TGCGCCAGCAGCTTGGACGGGACTAGCACAGATACGCAGTATTTT. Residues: CASSLDGTSTDTQYF.

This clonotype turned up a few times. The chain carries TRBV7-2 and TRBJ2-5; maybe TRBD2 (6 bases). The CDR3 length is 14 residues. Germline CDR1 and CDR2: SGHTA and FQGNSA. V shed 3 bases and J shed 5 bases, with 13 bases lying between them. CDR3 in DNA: TGTGCCAGCAGCTTGGCGGGGCTCGGGGAGACCCAGTACTTC. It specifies CASSLAGLGETQYF.

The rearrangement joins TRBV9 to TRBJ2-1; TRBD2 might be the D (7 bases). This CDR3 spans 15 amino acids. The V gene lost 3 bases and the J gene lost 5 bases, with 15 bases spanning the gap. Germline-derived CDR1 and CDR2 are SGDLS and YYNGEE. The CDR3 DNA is TGTGCCAGCAGCGCCGGAGGGGGGGCGAACAATGAGCAGTTCTTC. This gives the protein CASSAGGGANNEQFF.

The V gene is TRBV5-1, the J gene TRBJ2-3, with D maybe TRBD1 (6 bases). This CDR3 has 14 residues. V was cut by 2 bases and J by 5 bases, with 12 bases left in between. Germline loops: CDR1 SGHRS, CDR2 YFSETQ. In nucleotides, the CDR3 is TGCGCCAGCAGCTTTTCAGACAGGAAAGATACGCAGTATTTT. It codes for CASSFSDRKDTQYF. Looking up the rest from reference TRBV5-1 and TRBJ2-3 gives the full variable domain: KAGVTQTPRYLIKTRGQQVTLSCSPISGHRSVSWYQQTPGQGLQFLFEYFSETQRNKGNFPGRFSGRQFSNSRSEMNVSTLELGDSALYLCASSFSDRKDTQYFGPGTRLTVL.

DNA of the CDR3: TGTGCCAGCAGCTTCAGAGAGGGATCCGAGCAGTACTTC. Protein product: CASSFREGSEQYF. This chain links TRBV7-3 with TRBJ2-7; a possible D gene is TRBD2 (5 bases). CDR1 SGHTA and CDR2 FQGTGA come from the germline V gene. V lost 3 bases and J 6 bases, leaving 12 bases between the germline ends. The CDR3 is made up of 13 amino acids.

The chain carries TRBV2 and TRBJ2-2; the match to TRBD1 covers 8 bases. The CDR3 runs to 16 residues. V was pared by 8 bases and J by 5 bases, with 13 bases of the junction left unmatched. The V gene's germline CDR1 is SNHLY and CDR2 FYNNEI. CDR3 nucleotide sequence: TGTGCCAGCTCGAGGACAGGGTCTATTTCGACCGGGGAGCTGTTTTTT. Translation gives CASSRTGSISTGELFF. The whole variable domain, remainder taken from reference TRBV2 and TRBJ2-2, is EPEVTQTPSHQVTQMGQEVILRCVPISNHLYFYWYRQILGQKVEFLVSFYNNEISEKSEIFDDQFSVERPDGSNFTLKIRSTKLEDSAMYFCASSRTGSISTGELFFGEGSRLTVL.

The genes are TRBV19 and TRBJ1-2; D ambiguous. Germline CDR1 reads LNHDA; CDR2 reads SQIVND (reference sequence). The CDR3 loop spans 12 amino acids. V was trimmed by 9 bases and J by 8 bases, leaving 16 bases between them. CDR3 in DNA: TGTGCCAGCTCAGGAAGGGCAGGAGGCTACACCTTC. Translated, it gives CASSGRAGGYTF.

CDR3 region: CSATGTGHQPQHF. In DNA form, the CDR3 reads TGCAGTGCTACCGGGACAGGGCATCAGCCCCAGCATTTT. The V and J genes are TRBV20-1 and TRBJ1-5; TRBD1 matches 9 bases. CDR1 and CDR2 from the germline V gene are DFQATT and SNEGSKA (reference sequence). V was clipped by 4 bases and J by 5 bases; unmatched bases: 3. This CDR3 region has 13 residues.

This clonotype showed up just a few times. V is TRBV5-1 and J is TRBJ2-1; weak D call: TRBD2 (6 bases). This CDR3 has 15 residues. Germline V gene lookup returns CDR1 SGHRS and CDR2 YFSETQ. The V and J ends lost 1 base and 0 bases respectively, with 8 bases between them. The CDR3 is CASSLPGGSYNEQFF. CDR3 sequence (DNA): TGCGCCAGCAGCTTGCCCGGGGGCTCCTACAATGAGCAGTTCTTC.

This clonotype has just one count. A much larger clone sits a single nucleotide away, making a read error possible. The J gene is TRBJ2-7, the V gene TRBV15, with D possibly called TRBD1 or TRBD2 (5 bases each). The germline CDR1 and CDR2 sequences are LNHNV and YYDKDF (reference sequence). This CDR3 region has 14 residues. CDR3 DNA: TGTGGTACCCAAGCTCGGGACGGAACCTACGGGCAGTACTTC. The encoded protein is CGTQARDGTYGQYF.

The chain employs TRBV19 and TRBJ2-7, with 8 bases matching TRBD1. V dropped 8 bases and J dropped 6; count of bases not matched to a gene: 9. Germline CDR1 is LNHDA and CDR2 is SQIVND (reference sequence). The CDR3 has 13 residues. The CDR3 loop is CASFGQGEVEQYF. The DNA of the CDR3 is TGTGCCAGTTTTGGACAGGGTGAGGTCGAGCAGTACTTC.

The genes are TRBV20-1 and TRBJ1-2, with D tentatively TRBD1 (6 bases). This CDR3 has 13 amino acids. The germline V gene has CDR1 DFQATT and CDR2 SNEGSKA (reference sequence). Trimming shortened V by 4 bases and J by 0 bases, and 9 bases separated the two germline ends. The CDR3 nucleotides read TGCAGTGCTATTGACAGGTCTAACTATGGCTACACCTTC. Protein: CSAIDRSNYGYTF.

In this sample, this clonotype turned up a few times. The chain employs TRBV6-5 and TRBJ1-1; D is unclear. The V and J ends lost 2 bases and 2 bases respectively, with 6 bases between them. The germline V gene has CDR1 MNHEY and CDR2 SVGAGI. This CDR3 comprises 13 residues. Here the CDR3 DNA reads TGTGCCAGCAGTTACGACGTAAACACTGAAGCTTTCTTT. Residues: CASSYDVNTEAFF.